One sample yielded the 20 T cell receptor beta chains listed below, sequenced in a study of CD8 T cells in Susac syndrome. When the RNA was reverse transcribed, random hexamers were used with an input of 0.5 to 1 ug. One entry per CDR3 protein, called by TCRdb with MiXCR from the immunoSEQ multiplex PCR reads. This sample has about 120,000 distinct CDR3 sequences, with around 94% found just once. Sequenced: CD8+ T cells from PBMCs. The receptors were gathered from a human donor with Susac syndrome.

The CDR3 is CASSAETGIQETQYF. The CDR3 DNA reads as TGTGCCAGCAGCGCCGAAACAGGGATTCAAGAGACCCAGTACTTC. The V and J genes are TRBV7-9 and TRBJ2-5, with D possibly being TRBD1 (6 bases). The germline V gene has CDR1 SEHNR and CDR2 FQNEAQ (reference sequence). V was cut by 5 bases and J by 2 bases, with 15 bases left in between. CDR3 size: 15 residues.

The rearrangement links TRBV20-1 to TRBJ2-7; D is ambiguous. The ends were cut back, 1 base at V and 2 bases at J, with 9 bases in the middle. The CDR3 is 13 amino acids. CDR1 is DFQATT, CDR2 SNEGSKA, per germline (reference sequence). DNA for the CDR3: TGCAGTGCTAGAGCGCCTGTTACCTACGAGCAGTACTTC. Amino acids: CSARAPVTYEQYF.

This clonotype was observed once. The J gene is TRBJ1-6, the V gene TRBV20-1, with TRBD1 matching 11 bases. The CDR3 is 14 amino acids. V shed 3 bases and J 9 bases; nucleotides not matched to a gene: 4. Germline CDR1 is DFQATT and CDR2 is SNEGSKA (reference sequence). The CDR3 nucleotides are TGCAGTGCTAGGGGACAGGGGGAGAGTTCACCCCTCCACTTT. Amino acid sequence: CSARGQGESSPLHF.

The chain is built from TRBV7-8 and TRBJ2-7, with D unclear. Germline assignment: CDR1 SGHVS and CDR2 FQNEAQ. V was shortened by 1 base and J by 1 base, with 14 bases between the two germline ends. The CDR3 contains 16 residues. The CDR3 protein is CASSLETEVFSYEQYF. The CDR3 region has the DNA TGTGCCAGCAGCTTAGAGACGGAAGTTTTTTCCTACGAGCAGTACTTC.

This chain joins TRBV10-3 and TRBJ1-3, with D perhaps TRBD1 (5 bases). The CDR3 is 15 amino acids. V shed 5 bases and J shed 2 bases, with 13 bases lying between them. CDR1 and CDR2 from the germline V gene are ENHRY and SYGVKD. The CDR3 DNA sequence: TGTGCCATCAGTACAGGACAAGGGGCTGGAAACACCATATATTTT. Protein: CAISTGQGAGNTIYF.

The DNA of the CDR3 is TGTGCCAGCAGTTACTCGATGCGTTCAGAGACCCAGTACTTC. It yields the protein CASSYSMRSETQYF. This chain links TRBV6-6 with TRBJ2-5; D unresolved. Trimming removed 0 bases at V and 4 bases at J, with 9 bases between. The length of the CDR3 is 14 residues. The V gene's germline CDR1 is MNHNY and CDR2 SVGAGI (reference sequence).

The CDR3 DNA is TGTGCCAGCAGCAAAGAAAGGTACGAGCAGTACTTC. Translation gives CASSKERYEQYF. The rearrangement uses TRBV21-1 and TRBJ2-7. TRBV21-1 is labeled a pseudogene. The CDR3 contains 12 residues.

The V call is TRBV12-5, the J call TRBJ2-7; D possibly corresponds to TRBD2 (6 bases). CDR1 and CDR2 from the germline V gene are LGHNT and FRNRAP. V was shortened by 7 bases and J by 0 bases, with 13 bases between the two germline ends. This CDR3 region has 14 residues. The CDR3 DNA is TGTGCTAGTGTCGGGACTGAAAGCTCCTACGAGCAGTACTTC. Translated: CASVGTESSYEQYF.

The chain joins TRBV6-5 to TRBJ2-1, with TRBD1 matching over 9 bases. Germline V gene sequence: CDR1 MNHEY, CDR2 SVGAGI. V trimming: 2 bases; J trimming: 10 bases; junction bases outside the gene matches: 3. The CDR3 is 13 residues long. The CDR3 region is CASSYPGQGEQFF. Here the CDR3 DNA reads TGTGCCAGCAGTTACCCCGGACAGGGGGAGCAGTTCTTC.

The count of this clonotype is one. The rearrangement links TRBV20-1 to TRBJ1-1; 7 bases align to TRBD1. The germline V gene has CDR1 DFQATT and CDR2 SNEGSKA (reference sequence). This CDR3 is built from 12 residues. V shed 3 bases and J 3 bases; nucleotides not matched to a gene: 1. The CDR3 reads CSARGQHTEAFF. The CDR3 nucleotides are TGCAGTGCTAGGGGACAGCACACTGAAGCTTTCTTT.

The V and J genes are TRBV4-1 and TRBJ2-7; D is possibly TRBD1 or TRBD2 (5 bases each). The V end lost 0 bases, the J end lost 1 base, and 10 bases lay between the germline ends. CDR3 length: 15 amino acids. Germline CDR1 MGHRA, CDR2 YSYEKL. The CDR3 here is CASSQDGTVSYEQYF. In DNA, the CDR3 is TGCGCCAGCAGCCAAGACGGGACGGTGTCCTACGAGCAGTACTTC.

This chain links TRBV11-2 with TRBJ2-7, with TRBD1 identical over 8 bases. This CDR3 is 15 amino acids long. V shed 10 bases, J shed 3 bases, and the junction held 14 bases outside the gene matches. Germline-derived CDR1 and CDR2 are SGHAT and FQNNGV. Here the CDR3 reads CATRFGDRQVYEQYF. DNA of the CDR3: TGTGCCACCCGTTTTGGGGACAGGCAGGTCTACGAGCAGTACTTC.

Here the CDR3 reads CASSLGSGSRNEQFF. DNA of the CDR3: TGTGCCAGCAGCTTAGGATCAGGTTCGCGAAATGAGCAGTTCTTC. The chain uses TRBV7-8 and TRBJ2-1, with no clear D. This CDR3 comprises 15 residues. From germline, CDR1 is SGHVS and CDR2 FQNEAQ. Trimming removed 1 base at V and 7 bases at J, with 14 bases between.

This sequence joins TRBV20-1 and TRBJ2-1; 10 bases match TRBD2. V dropped 6 bases and J dropped 2; count of bases not matched to a gene: 4. The CDR3 length is 14 residues. Germline values: CDR1 DFQATT, CDR2 SNEGSKA (reference sequence). CDR3 protein: CSAGSGRAYNEQFF. The CDR3 DNA follows: TGCAGTGCGGGCAGCGGGAGGGCCTACAATGAGCAGTTCTTC.

The chain employs TRBV20-1 and TRBJ1-1; TRBD1 matches at 8 bases. This CDR3 contains 14 residues. Trimming removed 2 bases from V and 6 bases from J; junction bases left unmatched: 8. The germline gives CDR1 DFQATT, CDR2 SNEGSKA (reference sequence). CDR3 sequence reads: CSARSATGDAEAFF. In DNA, the CDR3 is TGCAGTGCTAGAAGCGCGACAGGGGACGCTGAAGCTTTCTTT.

This rearrangement joins TRBV5-4 to TRBJ2-2, with D perhaps being TRBD1 or TRBD2 (6 bases each). The germline V and J ends were trimmed by 3 bases and 4 bases, with 16 bases remaining between them. CDR1 and CDR2 from the germline V gene are SGHNT and YYREEE (reference sequence). The CDR3 has 16 amino acids. CDR3 region: CASSSGGLVSTGELFF. The DNA of the CDR3 is TGTGCCAGCAGCTCTGGGGGGCTGGTTAGCACCGGGGAGCTGTTTTTT.

The chain combines TRBV4-1 with TRBJ1-6; D is undetermined. CDR1 MGHRA and CDR2 YSYEKL come from the germline V gene. Deletions cut 4 bases from V and 10 bases from J, with 11 bases between. The CDR3 has 13 amino acids. The CDR3 is CASSPPLGSPLHF. For the CDR3, the DNA is TGCGCCAGCAGCCCCCCCCTAGGCTCACCCCTCCACTTT.

This chain uses TRBV12-3 or TRBV12-4 with TRBJ2-7, with TRBD1 matching 8 bases. The CDR3 consists of 14 residues. Trimming at V came to 4 bases and at J to 6 bases, leaving 8 bases not matched to a gene. CDR3 in amino acids: CASSWTGQDSEQYF. The DNA of the CDR3 is TGTGCCAGCAGTTGGACAGGGCAGGATTCCGAGCAGTACTTC.

The CDR3 sequence is CASSGTSGGRSYNEQFF. The CDR3 DNA reads TGCGCCAGCAGCGGGACTAGCGGGGGACGCTCCTACAATGAGCAGTTCTTC. The J gene is TRBJ2-1, the V gene TRBV4-1; 14 positions agree with TRBD2. This CDR3 has 17 residues. Germline lookup yields CDR1 MGHRA and CDR2 YSYEKL. The V gene end was trimmed by 5 bases and the J gene end by 0 bases; junction bases not matched to a gene: 3.

The CDR3 sequence is CSATQASGGYTDTQYF. The CDR3 region has the DNA TGCAGTGCTACGCAAGCTAGCGGGGGATACACAGATACGCAGTATTTT. The chain combines TRBV20-1 with TRBJ2-3, with 10 bases fitting TRBD2. V was clipped by 4 bases and J by 2 bases; unmatched bases: 9. The CDR3 is 16 amino acids. Germline V gives CDR1 DFQATT, CDR2 SNEGSKA (reference sequence).